Below, 19 T cell receptor beta chains from the same sample are listed, as sequenced in a study of OX40 agonist ivuxolimab in advanced cancers. The table came from immunoSEQ multiplex PCR; TCRdb's copy has only in-frame clones and leaves some out. This table holds just under 60,000 clones, about 90% found once. The sequencing used CD4+ or CD8+ T cells sorted from blood, collected in a trial of the OX40 agonist ivuxolimab. These receptors originate from an adult with an advanced solid tumor such as melanoma, head and neck, liver or kidney cancer.

This chain uses TRBV28 with TRBJ1-5, with D perhaps matching TRBD1 (5 bases). The germline CDR1 and CDR2 sequences are MDHEN and SYDVKM. There are 15 residues in the CDR3. V gave up 7 bases and J gave up 5 bases, with 18 bases separating them. The CDR3 DNA follows: TGTGCCAGCACCCTGGGGGGAGGAGCACATCAGCCCCAGCATTTT. Its protein is CASTLGGGAHQPQHF.

In DNA, the CDR3 is TGTGCCAGCAGCTTAGATACTAGCGGAGGGTCCTACAATGAGCAGTTCTTC. Protein product: CASSLDTSGGSYNEQFF. The chain links TRBV7-9 to TRBJ2-1; 8 positions match TRBD2. Per the germline V gene, CDR1 is SEHNR and CDR2 is FQNEAQ (reference sequence). With V trimmed by 1 base and J by 1 base, 6 bases remained unmatched. The CDR3 runs to 17 residues.

This rearrangement joins TRBV7-3 to TRBJ1-1; the D is unclear. Germline assignment: CDR1 SGHTA and CDR2 FQGTGA. Trimming removed 0 bases at V and 4 bases at J, with 6 bases between. The CDR3 totals 13 residues. The CDR3 bases are TGTGCCAGCAGCTTAACTGTGGTCACTGAAGCTTTCTTT. Protein: CASSLTVVTEAFF. Filled out from reference TRBV7-3 and TRBJ1-1, the complete variable domain reads GAGVSQTPSNKVTEKGKYVELRCDPISGHTALYWYRQSLGQGPEFLIYFQGTGAADDSGLPNDRFFAVRPEGSVSTLKIQRTERGDSAVYLCASSLTVVTEAFFGQGTRLTVV.

CDR3: CASSPRVSGYNEQFF. The CDR3 DNA sequence: TGTGCCAGCAGCCCCCGGGTTAGCGGTTACAATGAGCAGTTCTTC. The V call is TRBV7-9, the J call TRBJ2-1, with a tentative D call TRBD2 (6 bases). Germline V gene sequence: CDR1 SEHNR, CDR2 FQNEAQ (reference sequence). Trimming took off 5 bases at V and 4 bases at J, with 15 bases between the two ends. The CDR3 totals 15 residues.

This chain connects TRBV4-2 to TRBJ1-2; the D is unclear. The germline V gene has CDR1 LGHNA and CDR2 YNFKEQ. The ends were cut back, 0 bases at V and 8 bases at J, with 16 bases in the middle. The CDR3 is 15 residues long. The CDR3 DNA reads as TGTGCCAGCAGCCAAGATCCCGGGCGCGCAGCCGGCTACACCTTC. It translates to CASSQDPGRAAGYTF.

V usage is TRBV7-9 and J usage is TRBJ2-7; 11 bases align to TRBD2. The V gene end was trimmed by 4 bases and the J gene end by 7 bases; junction bases not matched to a gene: 9. This CDR3 region has 15 residues. Germline V CDR1 and CDR2: SEHNR, FQNEAQ (reference sequence). CDR3 in DNA: TGTGCCAGCAGCTCTGAGCGACTAGCGGGAAATGAGCAGTACTTC. This gives the protein CASSSERLAGNEQYF.

The chain recombines TRBV6-5 with TRBJ2-3; TRBD1 aligns across 10 bases. The junction had 6 bases not matched to a gene; V was cut back by 0 bases and J by 15 bases. Germline CDR1 MNHEY, CDR2 SVGAGI. The CDR3 spans 13 residues. As DNA, the CDR3 is TGTGCCAGCAGTTACTCTGGGACAGGGGCCCGATATTTT. Its translation: CASSYSGTGARYF.

The rearrangement joins TRBV10-3 to TRBJ2-7; no clear D gene. The germline gives CDR1 ENHRY, CDR2 SYGVKD. V shed 0 bases and J shed 5 bases, with 11 bases lying between them. The CDR3 runs 14 residues. The chain's CDR3 is CAISESNLANEQYF. CDR3 coding DNA: TGTGCCATCAGTGAGTCGAATCTGGCTAACGAGCAGTACTTC.

Concerning this clone: A junction boundary mismatches the germline segment, possibly from a read error. The rearrangement joins TRBV28 to TRBJ2-7; D is undetermined. CDR1 and CDR2 from the germline V gene are MDHEN and SYDVKM. This CDR3 region has 12 residues. The chain's CDR3 is CASSPLSDEQYF. CDR3 nucleotides: TGTGCCAGCAGTCCCCTCTCCGACGAGCAGTACTTC.

The rearrangement joins TRBV15 to TRBJ2-1; D gene unclear. Germline loops: CDR1 LNHNV, CDR2 YYDKDF (reference sequence). V was clipped by 4 bases and J by 9 bases, with 19 bases between them. The CDR3 extends over 15 amino acids. The CDR3 loop is CATSTHLSTESEQFF. CDR3 bases: TGTGCCACCAGCACTCACCTGTCGACTGAAAGTGAGCAGTTCTTC.

This chain connects TRBV10-3 to TRBJ2-5; 11 bases match TRBD2. The CDR3 is 14 residues long. Germline lookup yields CDR1 ENHRY and CDR2 SYGVKD. Losses at the gene ends were 2 bases for V and 4 bases for J; bases not matched to a gene: 0. CDR3 sequence (DNA): TGTGCCATCAGTGAGACTAGCGGGAGAGAGACCCAGTACTTC. Amino acids: CAISETSGRETQYF.

This chain connects TRBV29-1 to TRBJ2-1, with 9 bases aligning to TRBD1. The trim removed 0 bases at V and 6 bases at J, leaving 3 bases unmatched. Germline V gene lookup returns CDR1 SQVTM and CDR2 ANQGSEA. The CDR3 spans 14 residues. DNA for the CDR3: TGCAGCGTTGAAGATCGGGACAGGGTCAATGAGCAGTTCTTC. Its translation is CSVEDRDRVNEQFF.

The V and J genes are TRBV5-4 and TRBJ2-1, with no clear D. In germline, CDR1 is SGHNT, CDR2 YYREEE (reference sequence). V gave up 4 bases and J gave up 2 bases, with 7 bases separating them. The CDR3 sequence is 13 residues long. The CDR3 nucleotides are TGTGCCAGCAGCCACAGTGCCTACAATGAGCAGTTCTTC. This encodes CASSHSAYNEQFF.

The rearrangement joins TRBV28 to TRBJ1-5; D remains ambiguous. Trimming shortened V by 4 bases and J by 11 bases, and 21 bases separated the two germline ends. Germline values: CDR1 MDHEN, CDR2 SYDVKM. CDR3 length: 15 amino acids. The CDR3 loop is CASSWDGSYNPTQHF. The CDR3 nucleotides read TGTGCCAGCAGTTGGGATGGGTCTTACAACCCTACCCAGCATTTT.

The V and J genes are TRBV28 and TRBJ2-1; D might be TRBD1 or TRBD2, each matching 9 bases. The ends were cut back, 2 bases at V and 4 bases at J, with 30 bases in the middle. The CDR3 contains 21 residues. CDR1 is MDHEN, CDR2 SYDVKM, per germline. Written as DNA, the CDR3 is TGTGCCAGCAGTTTACGGGACGACAGGGGGGGTAGCGGGAGTTATTACAATGAGCAGTTCTTC. This encodes CASSLRDDRGGSGSYYNEQFF.

The chain carries TRBV29-1 and TRBJ2-3; TRBD2 matches 7 bases. Germline values: CDR1 SQVTM, CDR2 ANQGSEA. V was clipped by 3 bases and J by 2 bases; unmatched bases: 5. The CDR3 contains 14 residues. The CDR3 DNA reads as TGCAGCGTTGATAGTCTAGCGGACACAGATACGCAGTATTTT. It specifies CSVDSLADTDTQYF.

J is TRBJ2-7 and V is TRBV5-1, with 9 bases identical to TRBD1. The J segment lost 5 bases and the V segment lost 5 bases, leaving 8 bases of the junction unmatched. CDR3 length equals 14 residues. Germline V gene data show CDR1 as SGHRS and CDR2 as YFSETQ. CDR3 residues: CASSGGTGYHEQYF. Here the CDR3 DNA reads TGCGCCAGCAGTGGGGGGACAGGGTACCACGAGCAGTACTTC.

This chain connects TRBV7-9 to TRBJ2-1; tentative D call: TRBD2 (5 bases). V was clipped by 4 bases and J by 10 bases, with 14 bases between them. The CDR3 has 13 residues. Germline V gene sequence: CDR1 SEHNR, CDR2 FQNEAQ (reference sequence). DNA for the CDR3: TGTGCCAGCAGCTCTGATAGCGATCTGGAGCAGTTCTTC. As protein: CASSSDSDLEQFF.

The chain joins TRBV28 to TRBJ2-5; 9 nucleotides agree with TRBD1. This CDR3 spans 14 amino acids. CDR1 and CDR2 (germline): MDHEN, SYDVKM. V lost 5 bases to trimming and J lost 5 bases; unmatched junction nucleotides: 6. CDR3 protein: CASSQLTGGETQYF. In DNA, the CDR3 is TGTGCCAGCAGTCAATTGACAGGGGGGGAGACCCAGTACTTC.